Shown below are 26 T cell receptor beta chains from a single sample sequenced in a study of T cell changes during pregnancy in multiple sclerosis. Sequenced by immunoSEQ multiplex PCR; TCRdb stores in-frame clones only, minus some. The sample comprises about 36,000 clones, approximately 91% of which are singletons, and around 11% rests with the top ten. Sequencing was performed on CD8+ T cells from peripheral blood mononuclear cells, taken in the third trimester of pregnancy. All receptors come from a female donor with multiple sclerosis, enrolled in a pregnancy study.

This chain links TRBV4-1 with TRBJ1-1; TRBD1 aligns across 7 bases. The CDR3 is made up of 15 amino acids. Looked up from germline, CDR1 is MGHRA and CDR2 is YSYEKL. With 4 bases clipped from V and 2 bases from J, the junction kept 7 bases outside the gene matches. The chain's CDR3 is CASSLNQGENTEAFF. For the CDR3, the DNA is TGCGCCAGCAGCCTCAATCAGGGGGAAAACACTGAAGCTTTCTTT.

This sequence joins TRBV27 and TRBJ2-2; D unresolved. The V gene's germline CDR1 is MNHEY and CDR2 SMNVEV (reference sequence). V lost 6 bases to trimming and J lost 5 bases, with 7 bases between them. This CDR3 is 12 amino acids long. The CDR3 sequence: CASSPTTGELFF. In nucleotides, the CDR3 is TGTGCCAGCAGCCCAACTACCGGGGAGCTGTTTTTT.

The genes are TRBV27 and TRBJ2-7, with TRBD1 identical over 8 bases. V lost 6 bases and J lost 5; bases outside the gene matches: 6. Germline values: CDR1 MNHEY, CDR2 SMNVEV (reference sequence). The length of the CDR3 is 13 residues. The CDR3 protein is CASRGGQVNEQYF. For the CDR3, the DNA is TGTGCCAGCAGGGGGGGACAGGTCAACGAGCAGTACTTC.

This clone was seen a single time. The V gene is TRBV5-6, the J gene TRBJ1-5; no definite D call. Germline CDR1 reads SGHDT; CDR2 reads YYEEEE. V dropped 0 bases and J dropped 6 bases, with 10 bases sitting between them. The CDR3 length is 14 residues. The chain's CDR3 is CASSLGGSPQPQHF. For the CDR3, the DNA is TGTGCCAGCAGCTTGGGCGGGTCTCCTCAGCCCCAGCATTTT.

The chain combines TRBV27 with TRBJ1-5; D not certain. Germline V gene lookup returns CDR1 MNHEY and CDR2 SMNVEV (reference sequence). The V gene lost 5 bases and the J gene lost 0 bases, with 8 bases spanning the gap. This CDR3 region has 14 residues. The chain's CDR3 is CASSARLSNQPQHF. CDR3 in DNA: TGTGCCAGCAGTGCTCGACTTAGCAATCAGCCCCAGCATTTT.

V usage is TRBV7-9 and J usage is TRBJ1-1, with D perhaps TRBD1 (6 bases). V was shortened by 2 bases and J by 6 bases, with 16 bases between the two germline ends. This CDR3 contains 15 residues. CDR1 is SEHNR and CDR2 is FQNEAQ in the germline V gene (reference sequence). The CDR3 spells CASSLSGGAAPEAFF. Here the CDR3 DNA reads TGTGCCAGCAGCTTATCGGGGGGGGCGGCCCCTGAAGCTTTCTTT.

The chain has TRBV2 and TRBJ1-1; possible D gene TRBD1, 6 bases. V was pared by 7 bases and J by 3 bases, with 18 bases between. Germline values: CDR1 SNHLY, CDR2 FYNNEI. CDR3 length equals 15 residues. CDR3 sequence reads: CASTREGDRYTEAFF. The CDR3 DNA sequence: TGTGCCAGCACACGTGAAGGAGACAGGTACACTGAAGCTTTCTTT. The full variable domain, completed using reference TRBV2 and TRBJ1-1, is EPEVTQTPSHQVTQMGQEVILRCVPISNHLYFYWYRQILGQKVEFLVSFYNNEISEKSEIFDDQFSVERPDGSNFTLKIRSTKLEDSAMYFCASTREGDRYTEAFFGQGTRLTVV.

V usage is TRBV7-9 and J usage is TRBJ2-1, with 8 bases fitting TRBD2. The germline CDR1 and CDR2 sequences are SEHNR and FQNEAQ (reference sequence). There are 17 residues in the CDR3. Trimming removed 2 bases from V and 5 bases from J; junction bases left unmatched: 11. CDR3 region: CASSLWAGGWSHNEQFF. CDR3 nucleotides: TGTGCCAGCAGCTTATGGGCGGGAGGCTGGTCTCACAATGAGCAGTTCTTC.

The gene calls are TRBV30 and TRBJ2-1, with D unclear. Germline lookup yields CDR1 GTSNPN and CDR2 SVGIG (reference sequence). V lost 0 bases, J lost 4 bases, and 10 bases lay in between. This CDR3 contains 14 residues. The CDR3 loop reads CAWSVTTRYNEQFF. The CDR3 DNA sequence: TGTGCCTGGAGTGTCACGACGCGGTACAATGAGCAGTTCTTC.

The genes are TRBV11-2 and TRBJ2-7; the D gene is possibly TRBD1 (6 bases). CDR1 is SGHAT, CDR2 FQNNGV, per germline. The CDR3 is made up of 16 amino acids. Trimming left V 4 bases short and J 0 bases short, with 16 bases between. The CDR3: CASSSGDNYPSYEQYF. The DNA for the CDR3 is TGTGCCAGCAGCTCTGGGGACAACTACCCCTCCTACGAGCAGTACTTC.

The chain is built from TRBV4-3 and TRBJ2-7; 7 bases are a match to TRBD2. The ends lost 1 base at V and 6 bases at J; junction bases unmatched: 18. Germline V CDR1 and CDR2: LGHNA, YSLEER. The CDR3 is 18 residues long. CDR3 sequence (DNA): TGCGCCAGCAGCCAAGGGGACTACCTCCAGGACTTAAGAAGCGAGCAGTACTTC. This translates into CASSQGDYLQDLRSEQYF.

J is TRBJ1-5 and V is TRBV19, with 10 bases lining up with TRBD1. The CDR3 is made up of 15 amino acids. The V gene end was trimmed by 5 bases and the J gene end by 3 bases; junction bases not matched to a gene: 4. Germline V gene lookup returns CDR1 LNHDA and CDR2 SQIVND (reference sequence). The CDR3 DNA is TGTGCCAGTAGTTGGGGACAGGGGTCCAATCAGCCCCAGCATTTT. Residues: CASSWGQGSNQPQHF.

The V call is TRBV4-1, the J call TRBJ1-2; D possibly corresponds to TRBD1 (5 bases). With 0 bases removed from V and 0 bases from J, the gap between germline ends came to 23 bases. The CDR3 spans 20 residues. Per germline, CDR1 MGHRA and CDR2 YSYEKL. The CDR3 nucleotides read TGCGCCAGCAGCCAAGAAAACGGGGGGTATGAACAAGCGTCTAACTATGGCTACACCTTC. It translates to CASSQENGGYEQASNYGYTF.

The rearrangement links TRBV7-2 to TRBJ2-7, with TRBD2 matching 9 bases. This CDR3 has 15 residues. Trimming removed 4 bases from V and 5 bases from J; junction bases left unmatched: 9. Germline V CDR1 and CDR2: SGHTA, FQGNSA. The DNA for the CDR3 is TGTGCCAGCAGCTCCCTCCCGGGACTAGCAGACGAGCAGTACTTC. Its translation is CASSSLPGLADEQYF.

Only a few counts were recorded for this clone. The rearrangement joins TRBV7-9 to TRBJ2-1, with 8 bases fitting TRBD2. The CDR3 covers 14 residues. Per germline, CDR1 SEHNR and CDR2 FQNEAQ (reference sequence). The ends lost 11 bases at V and 5 bases at J; junction bases unmatched: 11. The CDR3: CARTPIGRDNEQFF. CDR3 DNA sequence: TGTGCCCGAACCCCCATCGGGAGGGACAATGAGCAGTTCTTC.

V gene TRBV27 combines with J gene TRBJ2-7; D possibly corresponds to TRBD2 (6 bases). The CDR3 is 13 residues long. The germline CDR1 and CDR2 sequences are MNHEY and SMNVEV (reference sequence). V was cut by 5 bases and J by 2 bases, with 10 bases left in between. CDR3 nucleotide sequence: TGTGCCAGCAGTCTGACTAGTACCTACGAGCAGTACTTC. This gives the protein CASSLTSTYEQYF.

The chain employs TRBV10-1 and TRBJ2-7; the D gene is possibly TRBD1 (6 bases). V lost 3 bases and J lost 5, with 11 bases in between. This CDR3 comprises 13 residues. The V gene's germline CDR1 is WNHNN and CDR2 SYGVQD (reference sequence). The CDR3 DNA sequence: TGCGCCAGCAGTGAAAGTGGGGGCCACGAGCAGTACTTC. It codes for CASSESGGHEQYF.

This clone was found a few times. CDR3 residues: CAWSTQSGNTEAFF. CDR3 nucleotides: TGTGCCTGGAGTACCCAGTCAGGGAACACTGAAGCTTTCTTT. The rearrangement joins TRBV30 to TRBJ1-1; D remains ambiguous. This CDR3 spans 14 amino acids. CDR1 is GTSNPN, CDR2 SVGIG, per germline (reference sequence). Trimming pared 2 bases from V and 1 base from J, leaving 11 bases between.

The rearrangement joins TRBV7-3 to TRBJ1-1; D is perhaps TRBD1 (5 bases). This CDR3 contains 14 residues. Trimming stripped 2 bases from V and 1 base from J, with 8 bases between. Germline V gene data show CDR1 as SGHTA and CDR2 as FQGTGA. The chain's CDR3 is CASSLHQGNTEAFF. CDR3 DNA sequence: TGTGCCAGCAGCTTACATCAGGGGAACACTGAAGCTTTCTTT.

CDR3 loop: CASSPSNTGELFF. The DNA of the CDR3 is TGTGCCAGCTCTCCTTCTAACACCGGGGAGCTGTTTTTT. The chain joins TRBV27 to TRBJ2-2, with D hard to call. Trimming took off 8 bases at V and 2 bases at J, with 9 bases between the two ends. The germline V gene has CDR1 MNHEY and CDR2 SMNVEV (reference sequence). This CDR3 spans 13 amino acids.

V gene TRBV30 combines with J gene TRBJ2-1; 7 bases agree with TRBD2. V shed 7 bases, J shed 0 bases, and the junction held 6 bases outside the gene matches. This CDR3 contains 14 residues. Germline V CDR1 and CDR2: GTSNPN, SVGIG (reference sequence). The DNA for the CDR3 is TGTGCCTTCCTAGCGGAAATCTCCTACAATGAGCAGTTCTTC. Amino acids: CAFLAEISYNEQFF.

V usage is TRBV4-3 and J usage is TRBJ2-7, with a possible D match to TRBD2 (5 bases). V gave up 0 bases and J gave up 0 bases, with 18 bases separating them. The CDR3 spans 18 residues. Germline V gene data show CDR1 as LGHNA and CDR2 as YSLEER. CDR3 sequence (DNA): TGCGCCAGCAGCCAAGACGCGGGTCTAGTTTTCCACTCCTACGAGCAGTACTTC. Protein sequence: CASSQDAGLVFHSYEQYF.

This chain connects TRBV7-9 to TRBJ1-5; TRBD1 is a possible D gene (6 bases). The CDR3 runs to 15 residues. V gave up 5 bases and J gave up 0 bases, with 11 bases separating them. Germline loops: CDR1 SEHNR, CDR2 FQNEAQ (reference sequence). CDR3 DNA sequence: TGTGCCAGCAGCCACGACAGGCGTAGCAATCAGCCCCAGCATTTT. Protein sequence: CASSHDRRSNQPQHF.

The gene calls are TRBV6-1 and TRBJ2-7; 10 positions agree with TRBD1. The germline V gene has CDR1 MNHNS and CDR2 SASEGT. The length of the CDR3 is 15 residues. The ends lost 1 base at V and 2 bases at J; junction bases unmatched: 2. The CDR3 region is CASSEGGTGAYEQYF. The CDR3 DNA is TGTGCCAGCAGTGAAGGGGGGACAGGGGCCTACGAGCAGTACTTC.

The rearrangement links TRBV6-1 to TRBJ2-2; D call uncertain. Germline V lookup: CDR1 MNHNS, CDR2 SASEGT. The CDR3 is 11 amino acids. Trimming took off 10 bases at V and 4 bases at J, with 7 bases between the two ends. The CDR3 loop reads CATPGTGELFF. The CDR3 nucleotides are TGTGCCACACCGGGCACCGGGGAGCTGTTTTTT.

This clone was detected a few times. The chain is built from TRBV5-6 and TRBJ1-2, with D possibly matching TRBD1 (6 bases). The V end lost 3 bases, the J end lost 8 bases, and 14 bases lay between the germline ends. In germline, CDR1 is SGHDT, CDR2 YYEEEE. The CDR3 length is 13 residues. The CDR3 loop is CASSSGTLVGYTF. The CDR3 DNA reads TGTGCCAGCAGCTCCGGGACATTAGTAGGCTACACCTTC.